This TCR beta chain is drawn from a study of control samples from healthy donors and cancer patients. Trimming removed 3 bases at V and 7 bases at J, with 17 bases between. The V gene's germline CDR1 is SGHDT and CDR2 YYEEEE. The CDR3 contains 16 residues. This clone was observed a handful of times. Profiling relied on immunoSEQ multiplex PCR, and the TCRdb table lists in-frame clones only, not all of them. Among roughly 160,000 clones listed, roughly 88% were seen once. Sequenced material: blood. This chain joins TRBV5-6 and TRBJ1-6; D perhaps matches TRBD1 (5 bases). This TCR derives from a woman in her 30s in good health. The CDR3 is CASSSRGPTYNSPLHF. The DNA for the CDR3 is TGTGCCAGCAGCTCGCGGGGCCCTACATACAATTCACCCCTCCACTTT.